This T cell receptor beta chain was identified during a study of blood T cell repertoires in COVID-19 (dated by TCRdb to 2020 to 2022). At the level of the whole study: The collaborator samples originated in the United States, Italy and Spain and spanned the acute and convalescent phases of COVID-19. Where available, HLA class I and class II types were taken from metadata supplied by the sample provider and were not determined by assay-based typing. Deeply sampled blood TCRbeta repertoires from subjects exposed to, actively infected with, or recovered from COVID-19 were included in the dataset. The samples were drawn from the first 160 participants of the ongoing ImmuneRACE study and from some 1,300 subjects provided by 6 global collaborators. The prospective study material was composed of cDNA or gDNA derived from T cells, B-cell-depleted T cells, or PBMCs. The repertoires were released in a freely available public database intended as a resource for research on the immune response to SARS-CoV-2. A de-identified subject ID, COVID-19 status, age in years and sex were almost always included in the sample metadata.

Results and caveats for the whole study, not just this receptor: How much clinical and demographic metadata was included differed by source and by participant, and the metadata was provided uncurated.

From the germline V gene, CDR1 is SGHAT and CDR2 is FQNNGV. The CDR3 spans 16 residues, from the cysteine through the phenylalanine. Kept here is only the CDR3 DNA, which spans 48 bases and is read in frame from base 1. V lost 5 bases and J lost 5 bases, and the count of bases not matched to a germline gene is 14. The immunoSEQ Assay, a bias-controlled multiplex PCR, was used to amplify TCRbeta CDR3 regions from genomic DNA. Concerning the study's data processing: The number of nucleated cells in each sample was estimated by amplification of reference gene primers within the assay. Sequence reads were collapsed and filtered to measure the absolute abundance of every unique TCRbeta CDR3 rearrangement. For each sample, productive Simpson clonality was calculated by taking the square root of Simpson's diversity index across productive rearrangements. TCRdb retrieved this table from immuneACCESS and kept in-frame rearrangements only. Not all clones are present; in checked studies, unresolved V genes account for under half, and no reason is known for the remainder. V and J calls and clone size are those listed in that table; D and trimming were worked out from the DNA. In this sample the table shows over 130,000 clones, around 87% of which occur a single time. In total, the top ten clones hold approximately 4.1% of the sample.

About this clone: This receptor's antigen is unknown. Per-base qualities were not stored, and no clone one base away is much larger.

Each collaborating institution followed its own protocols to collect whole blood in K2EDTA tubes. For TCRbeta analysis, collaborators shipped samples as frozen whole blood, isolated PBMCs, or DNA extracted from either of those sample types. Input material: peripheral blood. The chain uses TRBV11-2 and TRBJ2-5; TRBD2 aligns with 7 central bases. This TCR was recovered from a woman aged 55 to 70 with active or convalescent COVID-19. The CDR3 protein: CASSPPGKTSSETQYF. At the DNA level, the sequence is TGTGCCAGCAGCCCCCCGGGGAAGACTAGCAGCGAGACCCAGTACTTC. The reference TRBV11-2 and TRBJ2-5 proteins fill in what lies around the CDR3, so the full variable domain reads EAGVAQSPRYKIIEKRQSVAFWCNPISGHATLYWYQQILGQGPKLLIQFQNNGVVDDSQLPKDRFSAERLKGVDSTLKIQPAKLEDSAVYLCASSPPGKTSSETQYFGPGTRLLVL.